This T cell receptor beta chain was identified during a study of blood T cell repertoires in COVID-19 (dated by TCRdb to 2020 to 2022). Concerning the study at large: Samples from collaborators originated in the United States, Italy and Spain and spanned both the acute and convalescent phases of COVID-19. The material from the prospective study consisted of cDNA or gDNA derived from T cells, B-cell-depleted T cells, or PBMCs. Samples came from the ongoing ImmuneRACE study (first 160 participants) plus 1,254 subjects from 6 global collaborators. The repertoires were made available in a free public database intended to serve as a resource for research on the immune response to SARS-CoV-2. Subjects who had been exposed to COVID-19, were actively infected with it, or had recovered from it provided the deeply sampled blood TCRbeta repertoires that made up the dataset. Where available, HLA class I and class II types were taken from metadata supplied by the sample provider and were not determined by assay-based typing. A de-identified subject ID, COVID-19 status, age in years and sex were almost always included in the sample metadata. General conclusions and limits of the study: How much clinical and demographic metadata was included differed by source and by participant, and the metadata was provided uncurated.

In the germline V gene, CDR1 corresponds to LGHNA and CDR2 to YNFKEQ. From V the trimming removes 1 base and from J it removes 5 bases, while the gene matches leave 7 bases of the junction unaccounted for. From cysteine to phenylalanine, the CDR3 is 16 amino acids long. Solely the CDR3 DNA is kept, with 48 bases framed from the first base. Whole blood was collected in K2EDTA tubes by collaborating institutions according to the institutions' own protocols. Collaborator samples were shipped for TCRbeta analysis as frozen whole blood, isolated PBMCs, or DNA extracted from either sample type. The immunoSEQ Assay, a bias-controlled multiplex PCR, was used to amplify TCRbeta CDR3 regions from genomic DNA. Concerning the study's data processing: Nucleated cell counts per sample were estimated from amplification of reference gene primers within the assay. To quantify the absolute abundance of each unique TCRbeta CDR3 rearrangement, sequence reads were collapsed and filtered. For each sample, productive Simpson clonality was calculated as the square root of Simpson's diversity index across productive rearrangements. This is the immuneACCESS table as TCRdb keeps it, with only in-frame sequences that have V and J called. A part of the clones is gone; compared with another copy, unresolved V genes explain less than half, and the rest is unexplained. V and J calls and clone size are as listed in that table; D and trimming were resolved from the DNA. For this sample there are about 78,000 clones; roughly 80% appear just once. Around 10% of the sample comes from the top ten.

This clone was observed once. The clone's antigen remains unknown. Per-base quality was not reported, and no clone a single base away is much larger than it. The chain links TRBV4-2 with TRBJ2-5, with TRBD2 matching 10 junction bases. This TCR came from a human donor in a cohort sampled during active COVID-19. The sample was peripheral blood. The CDR3 loop reads CASSQGAQRGGETQYF. The DNA sequence is given as TGTGCCAGCAGCCAAGGAGCCCAGCGGGGGGGGGAGACCCAGTACTTC.